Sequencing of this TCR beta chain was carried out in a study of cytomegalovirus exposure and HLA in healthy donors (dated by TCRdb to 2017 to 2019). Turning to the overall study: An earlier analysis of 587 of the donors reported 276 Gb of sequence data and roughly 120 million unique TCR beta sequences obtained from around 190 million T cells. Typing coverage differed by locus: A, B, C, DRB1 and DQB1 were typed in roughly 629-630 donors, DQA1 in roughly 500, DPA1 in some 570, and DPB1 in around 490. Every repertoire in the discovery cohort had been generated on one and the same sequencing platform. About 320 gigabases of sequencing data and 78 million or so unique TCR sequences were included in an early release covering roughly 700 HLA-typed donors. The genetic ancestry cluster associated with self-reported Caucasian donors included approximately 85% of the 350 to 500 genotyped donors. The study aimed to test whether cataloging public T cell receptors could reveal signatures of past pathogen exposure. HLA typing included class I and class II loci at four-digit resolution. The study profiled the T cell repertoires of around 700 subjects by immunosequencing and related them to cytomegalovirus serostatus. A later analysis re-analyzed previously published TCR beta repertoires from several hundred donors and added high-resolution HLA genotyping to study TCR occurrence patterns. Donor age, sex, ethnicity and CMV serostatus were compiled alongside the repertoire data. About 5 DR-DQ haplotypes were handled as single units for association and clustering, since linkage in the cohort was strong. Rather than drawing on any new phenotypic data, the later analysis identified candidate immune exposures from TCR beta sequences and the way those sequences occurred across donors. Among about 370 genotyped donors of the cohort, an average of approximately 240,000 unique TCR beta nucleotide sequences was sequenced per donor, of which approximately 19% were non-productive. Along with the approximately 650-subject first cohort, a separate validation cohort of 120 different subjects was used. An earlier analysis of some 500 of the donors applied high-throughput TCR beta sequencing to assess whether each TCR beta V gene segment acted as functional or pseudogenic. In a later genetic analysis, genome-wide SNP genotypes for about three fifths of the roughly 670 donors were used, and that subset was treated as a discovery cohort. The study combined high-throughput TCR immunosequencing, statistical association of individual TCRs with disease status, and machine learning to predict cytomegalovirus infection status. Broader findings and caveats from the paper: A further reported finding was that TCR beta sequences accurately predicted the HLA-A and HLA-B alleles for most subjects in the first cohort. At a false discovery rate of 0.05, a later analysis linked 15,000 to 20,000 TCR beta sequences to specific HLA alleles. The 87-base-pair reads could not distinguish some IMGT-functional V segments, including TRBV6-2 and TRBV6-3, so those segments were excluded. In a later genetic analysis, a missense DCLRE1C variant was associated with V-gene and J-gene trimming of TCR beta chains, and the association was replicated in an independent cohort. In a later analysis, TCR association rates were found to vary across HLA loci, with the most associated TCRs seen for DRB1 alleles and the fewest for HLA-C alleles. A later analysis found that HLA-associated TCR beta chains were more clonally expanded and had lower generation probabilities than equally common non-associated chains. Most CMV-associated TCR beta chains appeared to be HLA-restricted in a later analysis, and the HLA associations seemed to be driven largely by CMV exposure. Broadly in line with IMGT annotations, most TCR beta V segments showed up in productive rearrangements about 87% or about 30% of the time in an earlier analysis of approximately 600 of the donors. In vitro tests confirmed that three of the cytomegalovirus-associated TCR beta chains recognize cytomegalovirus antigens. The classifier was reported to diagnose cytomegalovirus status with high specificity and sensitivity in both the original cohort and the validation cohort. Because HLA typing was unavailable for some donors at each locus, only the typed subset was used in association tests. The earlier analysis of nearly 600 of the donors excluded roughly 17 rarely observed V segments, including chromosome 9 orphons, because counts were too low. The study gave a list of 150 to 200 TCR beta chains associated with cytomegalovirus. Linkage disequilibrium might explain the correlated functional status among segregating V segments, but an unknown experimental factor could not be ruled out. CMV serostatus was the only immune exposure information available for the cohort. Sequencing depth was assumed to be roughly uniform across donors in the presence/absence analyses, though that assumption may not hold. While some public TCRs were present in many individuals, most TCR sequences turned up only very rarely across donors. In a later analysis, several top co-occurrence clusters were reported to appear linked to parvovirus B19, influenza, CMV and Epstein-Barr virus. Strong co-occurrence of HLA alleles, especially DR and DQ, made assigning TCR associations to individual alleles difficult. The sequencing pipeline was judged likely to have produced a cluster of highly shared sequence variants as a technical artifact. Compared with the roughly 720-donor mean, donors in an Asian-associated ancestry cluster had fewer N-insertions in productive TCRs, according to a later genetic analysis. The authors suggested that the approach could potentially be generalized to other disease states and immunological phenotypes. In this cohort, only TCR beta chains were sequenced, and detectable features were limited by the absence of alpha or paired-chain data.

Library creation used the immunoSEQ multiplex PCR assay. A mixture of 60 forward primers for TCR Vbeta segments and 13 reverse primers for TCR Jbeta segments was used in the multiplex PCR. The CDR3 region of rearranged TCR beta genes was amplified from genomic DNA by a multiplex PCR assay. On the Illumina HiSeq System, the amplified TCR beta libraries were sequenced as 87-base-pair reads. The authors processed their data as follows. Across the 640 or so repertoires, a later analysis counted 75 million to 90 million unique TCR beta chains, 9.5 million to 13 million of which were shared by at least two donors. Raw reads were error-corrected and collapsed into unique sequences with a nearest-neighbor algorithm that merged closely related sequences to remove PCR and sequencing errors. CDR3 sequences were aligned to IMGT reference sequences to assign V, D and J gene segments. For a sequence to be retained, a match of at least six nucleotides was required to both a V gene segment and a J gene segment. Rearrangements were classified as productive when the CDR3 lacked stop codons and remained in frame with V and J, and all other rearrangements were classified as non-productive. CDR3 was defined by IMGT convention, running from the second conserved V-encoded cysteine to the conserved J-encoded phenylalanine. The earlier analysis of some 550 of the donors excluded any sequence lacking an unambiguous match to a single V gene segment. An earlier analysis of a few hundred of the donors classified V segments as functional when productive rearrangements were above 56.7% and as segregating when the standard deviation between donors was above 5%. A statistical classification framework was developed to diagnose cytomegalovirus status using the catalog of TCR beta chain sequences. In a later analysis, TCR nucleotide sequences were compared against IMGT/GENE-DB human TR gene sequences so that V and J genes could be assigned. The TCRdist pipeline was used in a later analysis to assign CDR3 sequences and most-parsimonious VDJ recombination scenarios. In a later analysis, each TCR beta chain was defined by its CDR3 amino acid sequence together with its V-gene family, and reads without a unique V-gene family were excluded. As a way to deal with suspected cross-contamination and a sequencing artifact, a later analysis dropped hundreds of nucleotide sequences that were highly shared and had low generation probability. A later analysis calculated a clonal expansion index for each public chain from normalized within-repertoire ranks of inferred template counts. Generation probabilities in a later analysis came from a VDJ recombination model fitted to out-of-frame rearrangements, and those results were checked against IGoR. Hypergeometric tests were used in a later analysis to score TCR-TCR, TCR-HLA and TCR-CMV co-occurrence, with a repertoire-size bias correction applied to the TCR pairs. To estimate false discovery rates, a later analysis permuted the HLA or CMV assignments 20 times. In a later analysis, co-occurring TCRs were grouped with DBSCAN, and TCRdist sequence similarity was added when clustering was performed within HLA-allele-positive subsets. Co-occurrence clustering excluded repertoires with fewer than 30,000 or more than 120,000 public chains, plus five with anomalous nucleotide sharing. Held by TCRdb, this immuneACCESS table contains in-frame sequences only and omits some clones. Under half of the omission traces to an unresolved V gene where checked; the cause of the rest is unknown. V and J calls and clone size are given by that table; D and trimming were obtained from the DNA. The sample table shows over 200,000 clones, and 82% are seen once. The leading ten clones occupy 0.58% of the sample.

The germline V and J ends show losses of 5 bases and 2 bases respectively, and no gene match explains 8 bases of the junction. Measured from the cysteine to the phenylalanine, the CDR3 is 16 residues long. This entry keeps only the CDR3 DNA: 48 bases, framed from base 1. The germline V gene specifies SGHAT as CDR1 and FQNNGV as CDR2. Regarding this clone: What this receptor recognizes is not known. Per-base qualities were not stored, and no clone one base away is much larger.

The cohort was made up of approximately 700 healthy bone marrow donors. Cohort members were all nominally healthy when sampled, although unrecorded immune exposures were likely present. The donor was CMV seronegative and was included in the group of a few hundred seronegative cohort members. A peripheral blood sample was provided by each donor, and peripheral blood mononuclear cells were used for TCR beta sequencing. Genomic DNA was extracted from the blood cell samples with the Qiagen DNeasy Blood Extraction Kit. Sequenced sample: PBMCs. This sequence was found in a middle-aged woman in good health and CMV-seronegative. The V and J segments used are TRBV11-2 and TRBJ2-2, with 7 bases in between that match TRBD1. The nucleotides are TGTGCCAGCAGCCCCACGGGGACAGAAAACACCGGGGAGCTGTTTTTT. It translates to CASSPTGTENTGELFF.